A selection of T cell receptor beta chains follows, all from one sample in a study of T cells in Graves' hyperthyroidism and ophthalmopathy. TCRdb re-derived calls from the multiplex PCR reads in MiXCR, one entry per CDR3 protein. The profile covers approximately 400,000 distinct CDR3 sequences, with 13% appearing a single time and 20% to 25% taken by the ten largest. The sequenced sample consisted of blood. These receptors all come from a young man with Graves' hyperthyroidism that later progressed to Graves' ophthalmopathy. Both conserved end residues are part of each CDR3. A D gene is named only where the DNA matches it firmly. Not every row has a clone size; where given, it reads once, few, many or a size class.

CASSLVSGQVYEKLFF TGTGCCAGCAGCTTAGTTTCGGGACAGGTTTATGAAAAACTGTTTTTT TRBJ1-4 TRBV7-6 TRBD1 NA
CASSPATDTQYF TGTGCCAGCAGCCCAGCCACAGATACGCAGTATTTT TRBJ2-3 TRBV7-9 NA many
CASGLVAAGSDF NA TRBJ2-5 TRBV12-5 NA NA
CASSQGTGGFSPLHF TGTGCCAGCAGCCAGGGGACAGGGGGATTCTCACCCCTCCACTTT TRBJ1-6 TRBV4-2 TRBD1 few
CASSFNTGELFF TGTGCCAGCAGTTTCAACACCGGGGAGCTGTTTTTT TRBJ2-2 TRBV12-3/TRBV12-4 NA many
CATQIRDRGLRRNTEAFF TGTGCCACCCAAATCCGGGACAGGGGGCTTAGACGGAACACTGAAGCTTTCTTT TRBJ1-1 TRBV28 TRBD1 many
CSARDRPGRMGYTF TGCAGTGCTAGAGATCGGCCAGGGAGGATGGGCTACACCTTC TRBJ1-2 TRBV20-1 NA many
CSVGKHGAGTSHTGELFF TGCAGCGTTGGTAAACATGGGGCCGGGACTAGCCACACCGGGGAGCTGTTTTTT TRBJ2-2 TRBV29-1 TRBD2 few
CASSMGTGNRNSPLHF TGTGCCAGTAGTATGGGAACCGGGAACCGAAATTCACCCCTCCACTTT TRBJ1-6 TRBV19 NA many
CASRPRLREKLFF TGTGCCAGCCGTCCGAGGCTTCGAGAAAAACTGTTTTTT TRBJ1-4 TRBV12-3/TRBV12-4 NA many
CASRAPGGLGNYGYTF TGTGCCAGCCGAGCACCCGGGGGGCTGGGGAACTATGGCTACACCTTC TRBJ1-2 TRBV9 NA few
CASSQDRRGYGYEQYF TGCGCCAGCAGCCAAGATCGCCGGGGGTACGGGTACGAGCAGTACTTC TRBJ2-7 TRBV4-1 NA NA
CASSLSGGFSYNEQFF TGTGCCAGCAGCTTGAGCGGGGGCTTTTCCTACAATGAGCAGTTCTTC TRBJ2-1 TRBV7-2 TRBD2 many
CASSHRGGARNNEQFF TGCGCCAGCAGCCATCGCGGGGGGGCTCGGAACAATGAGCAGTTCTTC TRBJ2-1 TRBV4-1 TRBD2 few
CARGGDSPLHF TGTGCCAGGGGAGGGGATTCACCCCTCCACTTT TRBJ1-6 TRBV2 NA many
CASSSYLRPTKYF TGTGCCAGCAGCTCCTATTTAAGGCCTACGAAGTATTTT TRBJ2-3 TRBV11-2 NA many
CSARAGQGNIQYF TGCAGTGCTAGAGCGGGACAGGGAAACATTCAGTACTTC TRBJ2-4 TRBV20-1 TRBD1 many
CAWSRDDYEQYF TGTGCCTGGAGTAGGGACGACTACGAGCAGTACTTC TRBJ2-7 TRBV30 NA many
CASSTGQGNYEQYF TGTGCCAGCAGTACCGGACAGGGGAACTACGAGCAGTACTTC TRBJ2-7 TRBV6-1 TRBD1 many
CASSLTGGYQPQHF TGTGCCAGCAGCTTAACAGGGGGGTATCAGCCCCAGCATTTT TRBJ1-5 TRBV7-6 TRBD1 many
CASSLPRGRQETQYF TGTGCCAGCAGTTTACCCCGGGGCCGCCAAGAGACCCAGTACTTC TRBJ2-5 TRBV11-3 NA many
CAYLEGAINYGYTF TGTGCCTACCTTGAGGGGGCAATTAACTATGGCTACACCTTC TRBJ1-2 TRBV30 TRBD1 many